These T cell receptor beta chains were read from a single sample in a study of blood T cell repertoires in COVID-19. Here immunoSEQ multiplex PCR was the method, and the copy in TCRdb shows in-frame clones only, minus some. The sample yields 85,000 to 130,000 clones, around 87% seen once. Sample: peripheral blood. The receptor source for this set is a man aged 45-65 years with acute or convalescent COVID-19. Each CDR3 is given with its conserved first and last residue. Size tells how often a clone was seen (once, few, many) or the class of an expanded clone, and some rows leave it out.

>.|TRBV6-5|TRBJ2-7
CASGPLGQLRDF
>.|TRBV30|TRBJ2-4
CAWRMAEIAKNIQYF
>few|TRBV19|TRBJ2-7
CASSAGTGRGEQYF
>.|TRBV5-4|TRBJ2-3
CASSPGLAGGTDTQYF
>.|TRBV29-1|TRBJ2-1
CSGDRGENEQFF
>.|TRBV2|TRBJ2-7
CASSEDRQHWHEQYF
>.|TRBV7-9|TRBJ2-7
CASSPLAGTLYEQYF
>.|TRBV28|TRBJ2-1
CASSLIGTGGYNEQFF
>.|TRBV28|TRBJ2-2
CASRSRGGLAGENTGELFF
>.|TRBV13|TRBJ2-5
CASSYGSQETQYF
>.|TRBV2|TRBJ2-1
CASSEVRAGSYNEQFF
>.|TRBV24-1|TRBJ2-3
CATSDFTGTDTQYF
>.|TRBV4-2|TRBJ2-5
CASSQAKIAGIQETQYF
>many|TRBV7-7|TRBJ2-4
CASNSGGIKNIQYF
>.|TRBV7-7|TRBJ2-7
CASSLMGTNSYEQYF
>.|TRBV12-5|TRBJ2-7
CASGLNGWEQYF
>.|TRBV2|TRBJ2-1
CASSVTPFEALIGNEQFF
>.|TRBV28|TRBJ2-1
CASSPRGTYNEQFF
>.|TRBV5-6|TRBJ2-2
CASSQAEANTGELFF
>.|TRBV28|TRBJ2-1
CASNYGTSGSNEQFF
>.|TRBV30|TRBJ1-1
CALRTGLVNTEAFF
>.|TRBV21-1|TRBJ2-5
CASSTGVGLDLETQYF
>.|TRBV24-1|TRBJ2-5
CATSDPPLQIGETQYF
>.|TRBV7-2|TRBJ2-1
CASSPHTSGRAEQFF
>.|TRBV11-2|TRBJ2-4
CASRAFWTLSEGSNIQYF
>.|TRBV10-1|TRBJ1-4
CASHSFAGSPNEKLFF
>.|TRBV2|TRBJ2-6
CASSEAGVGANVLTF
>.|TRBV28|TRBJ1-6
CASSLLEDNSPLHF
>.|TRBV2|TRBJ2-5
CASSPAGQGVETQYF
>few|TRBV30|TRBJ1-6
CAWSVVASHNSPLHF
>.|TRBV3-1/TRBV3-2|TRBJ2-2
CASSRGGYTGELFF
>.|TRBV28|TRBJ1-5
CAIRRGGGNQPQHF
>once|TRBV5-8|TRBJ2-3
CASSSLAGSDTQYF
>.|TRBV28|TRBJ2-3
CASSSKVAGFLERTDTQYF
>.|TRBV10-2|TRBJ1-4
CASRKDLWAEKLFF
>.|TRBV7-9|TRBJ2-7
CASSFQQGPSYEQYF
>.|TRBV5-8|TRBJ2-7
CASSSGTGFHEQYF
>.|TRBV27|TRBJ2-1
CASRGGLAPQQFF
>.|TRBV5-1|TRBJ1-2
CASRLPTGDNYGYTF
>.|TRBV6-1|TRBJ1-5
CASSEQFSNQPQHF
>.|TRBV15|TRBJ2-5
CATSRDVREGETQYF
>.|TRBV6-5|TRBJ2-5
CASSYSGPQETQYF
>.|TRBV27|TRBJ2-3
CASSPGGDTQYF
>.|TRBV2|TRBJ2-2
CATTGKLGTGELFF
>.|TRBV24-1|TRBJ2-1
CATSDGTSGRYNEQFF
>.|TRBV3-1/TRBV3-2|TRBJ1-5
CASSLQPGQPQHF
>.|TRBV5-1|TRBJ2-2
CASSSKRGQGNTGELFF
>few|TRBV28|TRBJ2-3
CASSLAGEADTQYF